This TCR beta chain was sequenced in a study of blood T cell repertoires in COVID-19. Study-level background: Sites in the United States, Italy and Spain provided acute and convalescent COVID-19 samples. T cells, B-cell-depleted T cells, or PBMCs provided the cDNA or gDNA that served as material.

Seattle's enrolled individuals joined amid active infection and were then monitored longitudinally. Assay used: immunoSEQ multiplex PCR; TCRdb lists only in-frame clones, some missing. Of 13,000 or so clones listed, around 70% are singletons. The receptor's source is a man between 60 and 75 years old with COVID-19, enrolled during active disease. Source material: peripheral blood.

CDR3 sequence: CASRGGGTYNEQFF. The CDR3 nucleotides are TGTGCCAGCAGAGGCGGGGGAACTTACAATGAGCAGTTCTTC. The V gene is TRBV6-5, the J gene TRBJ2-1; 7 bases are a match to TRBD2. Germline lookup yields CDR1 MNHEY and CDR2 SVGAGI. CDR3 length: 14 residues. The trim removed 6 bases at V and 4 bases at J, leaving 6 bases unmatched.